Below are 22 T cell receptor beta chains sequenced from a single sample in a study of tumor-infiltrating lymphocytes in primary liver carcinoma. Total RNA amounting to 500 ng was the source from which TCR beta cDNA was made with a constant-region primer. ARM-PCR was slightly modified, and three nested multiplex PCR rounds with it gave rise to the TCR beta libraries. A C-beta reverse primer was combined with TRBV1-TRBV30 forward primers in the first two PCR rounds, and each round had 10 cycles. TCRdb ran MiXCR on the multiplex PCR reads and lists one entry per CDR3 protein. The sample holds about 330,000 distinct CDR3 sequences, approximately 65% seen once. Extraction also yielded germline DNA, while blood RNA was obtained from unsorted whole blood. The sample comprised peripheral blood. The receptors stem from a man in his forties with primary liver carcinoma and hepatitis B virus infection.

The gene calls are TRBV10-3 and TRBJ2-3; possibly TRBD2 for D (5 bases). Germline V gene lookup returns CDR1 ENHRY and CDR2 SYGVKD. The germline V and J ends were trimmed by 6 bases and 4 bases, with 14 bases remaining between them. The CDR3 totals 14 residues. The CDR3 is CAISDTSRADTQYF. The CDR3, as DNA: TGTGCCATCAGCGATACTAGTCGCGCAGATACGCAGTATTTT.

This clonotype was seen only once. A single base separates this from a much larger clone, so it may be a read error. The genes are TRBV10-3 and TRBJ2-7; either TRBD1 or TRBD2 may supply D (5 bases each). CDR1 is ENHRY and CDR2 is SYGVKD in the germline V gene. CDR3 size: 14 residues. The CDR3 is CVIRDGLQGHEQYF. The DNA for the CDR3 is TGTGTCATCAGGGACGGGCTTCAGGGCCACGAGCAGTACTTC.

In regard to this clonotype: The junction shows a germline mismatch at one end, possibly a read error. The chain has TRBV11-2 and TRBJ2-4; no clear D gene. Germline CDR1 is SGHAT and CDR2 is FQNNGV. CDR3 size: 15 residues. The CDR3 reads CASSSNLLTKNIQNF. DNA of the CDR3: TGTGCCAGCAGCTCCAACCTGCTAACCAAAAACATTCAGAACTTC.

As regards this clonotype: A much larger clone differs from this one at a single base, so this may be a read error. The chain uses TRBV12-3 or TRBV12-4 and TRBJ1-5; D is undetermined. CDR3 length: 14 residues. CDR3 protein: CASSPGKGWQPKHF. In DNA, the CDR3 is TGTGCCAGCAGTCCGGGGAAAGGCTGGCAGCCCAAGCATTTT.

The chain uses TRBV5-6 and TRBJ1-1; the D is unclear. Between the trimmed V and J ends, which lost 0 bases and 1 base, there was a span of 7 bases. The CDR3 extends over 14 amino acids. Per germline, CDR1 SGHDT and CDR2 YYEEEE. CDR3 sequence: CASSLAGPNTEAFF. The CDR3 DNA follows: TGTGCCAGCAGCTTGGCTGGGCCGAACACTGAAGCTTTCTTT.

With respect to this clonotype: One end of the junction varies from germline; a read error may be responsible. V is TRBV29-1 and J is TRBJ1-2; 8 bases match TRBD1. CDR1 is SQVTM, CDR2 ANQGSEA, per germline. The CDR3 loop spans 14 amino acids. The CDR3 bases are TGCAGCGTTGAAGAAGGCAGGGGGCGCCACGGCTACATCTTC. It is translated as CSVEEGRGRHGYIF.

Worth noting for this clonotype: A much larger clone lies a single base off, so this may be a read error. This chain joins TRBV7-8 and TRBJ2-1, with TRBD2 identical over 10 bases. Germline V CDR1 and CDR2: SGHVS, FQNEAQ. The CDR3 loop spans 16 amino acids. V trimming: 5 bases; J trimming: 8 bases; junction bases outside the gene matches: 12. The CDR3: CASSARLAGQGDEQFF. The CDR3 DNA reads TGTGCCAGCAGCGCCCGACTAGCGGGCCAGGGGGATGAGCAGTTCTTC.

This clonotype was found a few times. The chain carries TRBV5-1 and TRBJ2-3; no firm D call. This CDR3 is 14 amino acids long. CDR1 is SGHRS and CDR2 is YFSETQ in the germline V gene. V lost 5 bases and J lost 4, with 14 bases in between. The CDR3 protein is CASRGILSADTQYF. CDR3 sequence (DNA): TGCGCCAGCAGGGGCATCCTCTCGGCAGATACGCAGTATTTT. Using reference TRBV5-1 and TRBJ2-3 for the parts outside the CDR3, the full variable domain is KAGVTQTPRYLIKTRGQQVTLSCSPISGHRSVSWYQQTPGQGLQFLFEYFSETQRNKGNFPGRFSGRQFSNSRSEMNVSTLELGDSALYLCASRGILSADTQYFGPGTRLTVL.

At least ten counts were recorded for this clonotype. V is TRBV6-2 or TRBV6-3 and J is TRBJ2-1, with D possibly TRBD2 on 5 matching bases. The CDR3 length is 14 residues. Germline assignment: CDR1 MNHEY and CDR2 SVGEGT. Trimming took 6 bases from V and 1 from J, leaving 10 bases between them. Here the CDR3 DNA reads TGTGCCAGCAGGGACCGGGGATCCTACAATGAGCAGTTCTTC. Its translation is CASRDRGSYNEQFF.

Concerning this clonotype itself: Given a much more abundant clone one base away, this may be a read error. This chain joins TRBV29-1 and TRBJ2-3; 7 bases fit TRBD1. The germline V gene encodes CDR1 SQVTM and CDR2 ANQGSEA. Trimming cost V 7 bases and J 3 bases; bases outside gene matches: 13. There are 15 residues in the CDR3. In DNA, the CDR3 is TGCAGCGCCGCTACCGGGACAGACGTAACAGATACGCAGTATTTT. The encoded protein is CSAATGTDVTDTQYF.

On this clonotype: This may be a read error: a much more frequent sequence differs by one nucleotide. The chain couples TRBV7-8 to TRBJ2-1; D is possibly TRBD2 (5 bases). The CDR3 loop spans 15 amino acids. V lost 5 bases and J lost 7, with 18 bases in between. Germline V CDR1 and CDR2: SGHVS, FQNEAQ. This CDR3 is CASSAFSEPENEQFF. The CDR3 DNA reads TGTGCCAGCAGCGCCTTTAGCGAGCCGGAGAATGAGCAGTTCTTC.

Points on this clonotype: This could be a read error, since a much larger clone is one nucleotide away. This chain uses TRBV12-3 or TRBV12-4 with TRBJ1-1; D gene uncertain. CDR3 size: 13 residues. Trimming shortened V by 6 bases and J by 7 bases, and 15 bases separated the two germline ends. The CDR3 is CASRTKILGEAFF. CDR3 nucleotide sequence: TGTGCCAGCAGAACGAAGATTTTGGGTGAAGCTTTCTTT.

J is TRBJ2-2 and V is TRBV24-1, with D perhaps TRBD2 (5 bases). Trimming pared 1 base from V and 5 bases from J, leaving 16 bases between. Germline lookup yields CDR1 KGHDR and CDR2 SFDVKD. This CDR3 comprises 17 residues. Written as DNA, the CDR3 is TGTGCCACCAGTGATTTATCAGAGGGTATGGGGACCGGGGAGCTGTTTTTT. Translated, it gives CATSDLSEGMGTGELFF.

The chain links TRBV28 to TRBJ1-5; D is uncertain. V gave up 8 bases and J gave up 7 bases, with 18 bases separating them. The CDR3 consists of 14 residues. CDR1 MDHEN and CDR2 SYDVKM come from the germline V gene. For the CDR3, the DNA is TGTGCCAGCGGTCTCCGGGCCGTCGAACAGCCCCAGCATTTT. Protein product: CASGLRAVEQPQHF.

This clonotype has at least ten counts. The chain couples TRBV4-3 to TRBJ1-5; tentatively, D is TRBD1 (5 bases). The CDR3 has 15 residues. Germline V CDR1 and CDR2: LGHNA, YSLEER. V was pared by 0 bases and J by 3 bases, with 9 bases between. CDR3 sequence reads: CASSQDPGPNQPQHF. For the CDR3, the DNA is TGCGCCAGCAGCCAAGATCCAGGGCCCAATCAGCCCCAGCATTTT.

Regarding this clonotype: A much more abundant neighbour one base away suggests this may be a read error. V gene TRBV6-5 combines with J gene TRBJ2-3; TRBD2 might be the D (6 bases). The CDR3 is 17 residues long. V was trimmed by 0 bases and J by 4 bases, leaving 17 bases between them. CDR1 and CDR2 (germline): MNHEY, SVGAGI. The CDR3 nucleotides read TGTGCCAGCAGTTACTCGATTAGCGGAGAGGGGCCAGATACGCAGTATTTT. Translated: CASSYSISGEGPDTQYF.

Only a few counts were recorded for this clonotype. Possible read error: a much larger clone is one base away. J is TRBJ1-6 and V is TRBV29-1, with D possibly TRBD1 on 5 matching bases. V was shortened by 7 bases and J by 8 bases, with 18 bases between the two germline ends. Germline loops: CDR1 SQVTM, CDR2 ANQGSEA. This CDR3 has 14 residues. CDR3 DNA sequence: TGCAGCGCCGCTGGGACGGAGGAGGATTCACCCCTCCACTTT. Amino acids: CSAAGTEEDSPLHF.

Concerning this clonotype: At one end, the junction sequence differs from germline, possibly due to a read error. V is TRBV10-2 and J is TRBJ2-7; a possible D gene is TRBD2 (5 bases). Germline-derived CDR1 and CDR2 are WSHSY and SAAADI. This CDR3 comprises 14 residues. DNA of the CDR3: TGCTCCAGCACCTCCTCAGGACTCACTTACGAGCAGTACTTC. Translating gives CSSTSSGLTYEQYF.

Regarding this clonotype: Germline is not matched at one junction end, which may reflect a read error. The chain couples TRBV11-2 to TRBJ2-3; D gene ambiguous. CDR1 is SGHAT, CDR2 FQNNGV, per germline. CDR3 length equals 12 residues. The CDR3 loop reads CASNSGIDMQYF. CDR3 coding DNA: TGTGCCAGCAATTCTGGGATAGATATGCAGTATTTT. The entire variable domain, with the rest obtained from reference TRBV11-2 and TRBJ2-3, is as follows: EAGVAQSPRYKIIEKRQSVAFWCNPISGHATLYWYQQILGQGPKLLIQFQNNGVVDDSQLPKDRFSAERLKGVDSTLKIQPAKLEDSAVYLCASNSGIDMQYFGPGTRLTVL.

V is TRBV7-9 and J is TRBJ2-7, with D perhaps being TRBD1 or TRBD2 (7 bases each). The CDR3 runs to 14 residues. V gave up 5 bases and J gave up 8 bases, with 19 bases separating them. Germline CDR1 SEHNR, CDR2 FQNEAQ (reference sequence). In nucleotides, the CDR3 is TGTGCCAGCAGCCGCGACCAGGGGGGGGACAAGCAGTACTTC. Residues: CASSRDQGGDKQYF. The full variable domain, with the rest looked up from reference TRBV7-9 and TRBJ2-7, is DTGVSQNPRHKITKRGQNVTFRCDPISEHNRLYWYRQTLGQGPEFLTYFQNEAQLEKSRLLSDRFSAERPKGSFSTLEIQRTEQGDSAMYLCASSRDQGGDKQYFGPGTRLTVT.

As regards this clonotype: This may be a read error: a much more frequent sequence differs by one nucleotide. The chain combines TRBV29-1 with TRBJ2-3; weak D call: TRBD2 (6 bases). CDR1 is SQVTM, CDR2 ANQGSEA, per germline. The CDR3 is 13 amino acids. The CDR3 region has the DNA TGCAACGTTGGAGGGCGGCTCACAGATACGCAGTATTTT. Translation: CNVGGRLTDTQYF.

The V gene is TRBV4-1, the J gene TRBJ2-2; 7 nucleotides match TRBD1. Germline V gene lookup returns CDR1 MGHRA and CDR2 YSYEKL. After removal of 1 base from V and 4 bases from J, the junction contained 6 bases not matched to a gene. This CDR3 is 16 amino acids long. CDR3 nucleotides: TGCGCCAGCAGCCAAGGACAGGGTAGTGGCACCGGGGAGCTGTTTTTT. Protein: CASSQGQGSGTGELFF.